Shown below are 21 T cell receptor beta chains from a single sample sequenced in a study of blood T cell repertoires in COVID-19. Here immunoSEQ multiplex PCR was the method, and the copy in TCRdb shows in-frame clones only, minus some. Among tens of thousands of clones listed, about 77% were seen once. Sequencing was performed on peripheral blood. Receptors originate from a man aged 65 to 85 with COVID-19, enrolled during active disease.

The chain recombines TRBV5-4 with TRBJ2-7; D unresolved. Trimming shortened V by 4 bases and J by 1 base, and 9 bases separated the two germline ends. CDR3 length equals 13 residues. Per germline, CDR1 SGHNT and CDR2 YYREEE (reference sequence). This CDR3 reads CASSPRGSYEQYF. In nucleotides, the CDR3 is TGTGCCAGCAGCCCCCGCGGATCCTACGAGCAGTACTTC.

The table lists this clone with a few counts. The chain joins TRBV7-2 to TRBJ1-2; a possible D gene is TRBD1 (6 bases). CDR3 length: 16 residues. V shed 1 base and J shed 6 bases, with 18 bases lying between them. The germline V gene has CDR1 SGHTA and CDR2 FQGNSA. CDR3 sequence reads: CASSLELVPGAHGYTF. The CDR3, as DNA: TGTGCCAGCAGCTTAGAGTTGGTCCCAGGGGCCCATGGCTACACCTTC. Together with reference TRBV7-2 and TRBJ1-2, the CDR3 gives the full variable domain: GAGVSQSPSNKVTEKGKDVELRCDPISGHTALYWYRQSLGQGLEFLIYFQGNSAPDKSGLPSDRFSAERTGGSVSTLTIQRTQQEDSAVYLCASSLELVPGAHGYTFGSGTRLTVV.

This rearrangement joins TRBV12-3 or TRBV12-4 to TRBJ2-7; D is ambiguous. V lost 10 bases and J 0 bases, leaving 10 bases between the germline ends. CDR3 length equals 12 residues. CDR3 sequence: CATASTSYEQYF. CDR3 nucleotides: TGTGCCACAGCGTCCACCTCCTACGAGCAGTACTTC.

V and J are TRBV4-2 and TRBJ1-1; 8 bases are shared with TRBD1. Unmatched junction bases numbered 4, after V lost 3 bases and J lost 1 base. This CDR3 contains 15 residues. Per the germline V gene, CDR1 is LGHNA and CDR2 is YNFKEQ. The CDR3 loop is CASSHPGQGNTEAFF. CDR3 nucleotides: TGTGCCAGCAGCCACCCCGGACAGGGGAACACTGAAGCTTTCTTT.

For the CDR3, the DNA is TGTGCCAGCTCACCTCGGGAGTCGGCCGGGGAGCTGTTTTTT. Translated: CASSPRESAGELFF. The chain joins TRBV18 to TRBJ2-2, with a weak D call TRBD2 (6 bases). The CDR3 has 14 residues. CDR1 is KGHSH, CDR2 LQKENI, per germline. V dropped 3 bases and J dropped 6 bases, with 11 bases sitting between them.

CDR3: CASSLFRGTYEQYF. The CDR3, as DNA: TGTGCCAGCAGTTTATTCAGGGGAACCTACGAGCAGTACTTC. This chain joins TRBV27 and TRBJ2-7, with a tentative D call TRBD1 (6 bases). Germline CDR1 MNHEY, CDR2 SMNVEV (reference sequence). V was pared by 1 base and J by 2 bases, with 9 bases between. The CDR3 totals 14 residues.

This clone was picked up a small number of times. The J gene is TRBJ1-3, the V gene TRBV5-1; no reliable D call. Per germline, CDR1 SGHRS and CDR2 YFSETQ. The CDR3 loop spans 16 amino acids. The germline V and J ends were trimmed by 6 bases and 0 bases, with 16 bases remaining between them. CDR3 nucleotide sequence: TGCGCCAGCACTCGGGGAGAAAGCTACTCTGGAAACACCATATATTTT. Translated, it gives CASTRGESYSGNTIYF.

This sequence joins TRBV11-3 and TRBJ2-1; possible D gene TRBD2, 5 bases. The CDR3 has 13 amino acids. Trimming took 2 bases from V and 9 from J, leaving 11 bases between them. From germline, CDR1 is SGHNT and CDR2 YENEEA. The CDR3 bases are TGTGCCAGCAGCTTACTAGAGCGGAGTGAGCAGTTCTTC. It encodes CASSLLERSEQFF.

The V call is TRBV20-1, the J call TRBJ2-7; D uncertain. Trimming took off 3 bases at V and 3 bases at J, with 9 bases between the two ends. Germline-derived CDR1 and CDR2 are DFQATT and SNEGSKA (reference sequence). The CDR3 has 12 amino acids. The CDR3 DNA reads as TGCAGTGCTAGTCCTACGGGCTACGAGCAGTACTTC. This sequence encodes CSASPTGYEQYF.

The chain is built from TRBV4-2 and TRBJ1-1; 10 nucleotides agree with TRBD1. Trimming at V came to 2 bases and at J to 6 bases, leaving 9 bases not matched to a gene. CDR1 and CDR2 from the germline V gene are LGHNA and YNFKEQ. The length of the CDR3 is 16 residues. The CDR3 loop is CASSQIIGTGASEAFF. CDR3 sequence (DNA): TGTGCCAGCAGCCAAATCATAGGGACAGGGGCCTCTGAAGCTTTCTTT.

CDR3 residues: CASSQDWAGNYGYTF. DNA of the CDR3: TGCGCCAGCAGCCAAGATTGGGCAGGGAACTATGGCTACACCTTC. J is TRBJ1-2 and V is TRBV4-1; maybe TRBD1 (5 bases). V was shortened by 0 bases and J by 2 bases, with 10 bases between the two germline ends. The CDR3 runs 15 residues. The germline V gene encodes CDR1 MGHRA and CDR2 YSYEKL.

This CDR3 is CASSSSGGYSGNTIYF. CDR3 DNA sequence: TGTGCCAGCAGCTCTTCGGGGGGCTACTCTGGAAACACCATATATTTT. The rearrangement links TRBV11-2 to TRBJ1-3; a possible D gene is TRBD1 (6 bases). CDR3 size: 16 residues. Trimming stripped 4 bases from V and 0 bases from J, with 13 bases between. From germline, CDR1 is SGHAT and CDR2 FQNNGV.

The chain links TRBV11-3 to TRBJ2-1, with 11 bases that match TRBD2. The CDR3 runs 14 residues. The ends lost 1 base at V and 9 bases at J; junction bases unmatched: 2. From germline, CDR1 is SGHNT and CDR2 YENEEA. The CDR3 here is CASSLVAGGVEQFF. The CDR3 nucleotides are TGTGCCAGCAGCTTAGTAGCGGGGGGGGTTGAGCAGTTCTTC.

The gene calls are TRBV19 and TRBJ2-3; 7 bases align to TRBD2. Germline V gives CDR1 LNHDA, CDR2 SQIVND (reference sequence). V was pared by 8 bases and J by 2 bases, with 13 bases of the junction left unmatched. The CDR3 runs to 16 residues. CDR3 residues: CASGEGRHSPTDTQYF. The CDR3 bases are TGTGCCAGTGGGGAGGGGCGCCATTCACCCACAGATACGCAGTATTTT.

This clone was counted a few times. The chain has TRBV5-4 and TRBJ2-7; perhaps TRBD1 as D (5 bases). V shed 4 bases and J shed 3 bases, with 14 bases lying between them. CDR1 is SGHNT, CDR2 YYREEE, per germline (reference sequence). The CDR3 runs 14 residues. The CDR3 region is CASSLGHLDYEQYF. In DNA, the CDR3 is TGTGCCAGCAGCCTTGGACATTTAGACTACGAGCAGTACTTC.

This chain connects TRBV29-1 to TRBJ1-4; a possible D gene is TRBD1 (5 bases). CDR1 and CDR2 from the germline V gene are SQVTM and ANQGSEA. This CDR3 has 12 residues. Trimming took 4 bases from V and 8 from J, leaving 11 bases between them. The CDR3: CSVGQGGEKLFF. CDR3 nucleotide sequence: TGCAGCGTTGGTCAGGGTGGGGAAAAACTGTTTTTT.

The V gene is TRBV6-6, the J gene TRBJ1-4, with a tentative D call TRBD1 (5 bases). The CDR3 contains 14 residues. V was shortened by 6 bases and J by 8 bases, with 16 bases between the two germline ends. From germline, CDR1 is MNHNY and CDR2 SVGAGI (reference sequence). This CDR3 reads CASSQGMSGEKLFF. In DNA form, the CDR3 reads TGTGCCAGCAGCCAGGGAATGAGCGGGGAAAAACTGTTTTTT.

The CDR3 is CASSEFLGTPSQAQHF. The CDR3 DNA sequence: TGTGCCAGTAGTGAATTTCTTGGGACTCCCAGTCAAGCCCAGCATTTT. The chain links TRBV19 to TRBJ1-5; weak D call: TRBD1 (5 bases). Trimming stripped 5 bases from V and 11 bases from J, with 25 bases between. Germline V gene sequence: CDR1 LNHDA, CDR2 SQIVND (reference sequence). The CDR3 covers 16 residues.

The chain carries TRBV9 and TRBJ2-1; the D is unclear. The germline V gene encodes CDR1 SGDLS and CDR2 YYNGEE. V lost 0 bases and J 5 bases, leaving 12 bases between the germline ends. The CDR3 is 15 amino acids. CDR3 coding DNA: TGTGCCAGCAGCGTAGAAGGTAGCCGCCACAATGAGCAGTTCTTC. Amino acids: CASSVEGSRHNEQFF.

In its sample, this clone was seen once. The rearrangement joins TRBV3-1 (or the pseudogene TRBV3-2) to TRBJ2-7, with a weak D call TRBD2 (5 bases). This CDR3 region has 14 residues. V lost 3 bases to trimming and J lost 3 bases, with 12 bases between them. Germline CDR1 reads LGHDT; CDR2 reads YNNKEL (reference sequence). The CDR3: CASSHNVRDYEQYF. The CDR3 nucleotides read TGTGCCAGCAGCCATAACGTCCGGGACTACGAGCAGTACTTC.

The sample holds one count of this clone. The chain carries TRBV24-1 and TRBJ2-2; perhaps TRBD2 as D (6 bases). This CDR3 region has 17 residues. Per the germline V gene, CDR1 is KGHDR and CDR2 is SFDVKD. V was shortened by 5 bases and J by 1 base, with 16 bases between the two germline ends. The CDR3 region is CATSAKAGRKNTGELFF. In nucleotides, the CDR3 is TGTGCCACCAGTGCCAAGGCGGGACGGAAGAACACCGGGGAGCTGTTTTTT.